Listed below are T cell receptor beta chains from one sample, sequenced in a study of immune evolution from preneoplasia to lung adenocarcinoma. This table comes from immunoSEQ multiplex PCR, and its TCRdb copy is limited to in-frame clones, with some not included. The table shows fewer than 50,000 clones, with roughly 80% occurring only once. What was sequenced was FFPE invasive lung adenocarcinoma tissue. These receptors were collected from a person in their sixties with lung adenocarcinoma. Both conserved end residues are part of each CDR3. A D gene is named only where the DNA matches it firmly. The size field is filled for only some rows; it gives once, few, many or a size class.

>few|TRBD1|TRBV4-1|TRBJ1-5
TGCGCCAGCAGCCAAGTGACAGGGGGCCGGGGCAATCAGCCCCAGCATTTT
CASSQVTGGRGNQPQHF
>-|-|TRBV7-2|TRBJ1-4
TGTGCCAGCAGCTCCCAGCCGCATATCGAAAAACTGTTTTTT
CASSSQPHIEKLFF
>-|TRBD1|TRBV6-1|TRBJ2-7
TGTGCCAGCAGTGCCCGGGACAGGTCTTTGGGTGAGCAGTACTTC
CASSARDRSLGEQYF
>once|-|TRBV7-9|TRBJ1-4
TGTGCCAGCAGCTTCGGACAGATTAATGAAAAACTGTTTTTT
CASSFGQINEKLFF
>many|-|TRBV7-2|TRBJ1-4
TGTGCCAGCAGCTTATTGTCAACTAATGAAAAACTGTTTTTT
CASSLLSTNEKLFF
>-|-|TRBV7-6|TRBJ2-1
TGTGCCAGCAGCTTATTTCAAGGAGATAATGAGCAGTTCTTC
CASSLFQGDNEQFF
>few|-|TRBV2|TRBJ1-1
TGTGCCAGCACACTTTTATCCATGAACACTGAAGCTTTCTTT
CASTLLSMNTEAFF
>-|-|TRBV19|TRBJ1-2
TGTGCCAGTAGTATGTTCCGGGACACGAACTATGGCTACACCTTC
CASSMFRDTNYGYTF
>once|-|TRBV9|TRBJ2-1
TGTGCCAGCAGCGTTAGCGGTATTTCCTACAATGAGCAGTTCTTC
CASSVSGISYNEQFF
>-|-|TRBV2|TRBJ2-7
TGTGCCAGCTCAGACACCTACGAGCAGTACTTC
CASSDTYEQYF